Below are 21 T cell receptor beta chains sequenced from a single sample in a study of Graves' ophthalmopathy and Graves' hyperthyroidism. The study amplified TCR beta CDR3 regions using RNA transcripts. Amplification began with first-round RT-PCR using HTBI primers, then second-round multiplex PCR was performed. Each CDR3 protein is one row after TCRdb ran MiXCR on the multiplex PCR reads. The sample shows about 500,000 distinct CDR3 sequences, approximately 14% of them seen only once. The source material was blood. The receptor set was obtained from a woman aged 25 to 39 with Graves' ophthalmopathy.

The CDR3 DNA reads as TGTGCCAGCAGGAGGGCGGGAGTCGGGGGCGAGCAGTACTTC. Translating it yields CASRRAGVGGEQYF. The V gene is TRBV6-2 or TRBV6-3, the J gene TRBJ2-7; 7 nucleotides align to TRBD2. Losses at the gene ends were 6 bases for V and 6 bases for J; bases not matched to a gene: 11. Germline V lookup: CDR1 MNHEY, CDR2 SVGEGT. The length of the CDR3 is 14 residues.

This clonotype has at least ten counts. The chain employs TRBV28 and TRBJ1-5; D remains unclear. Germline lookup yields CDR1 MDHEN and CDR2 SYDVKM. Trimming shortened V by 5 bases and J by 7 bases, and 18 bases separated the two germline ends. The CDR3 totals 15 residues. For the CDR3, the DNA is TGTGCCAGCAGTCTCCCCGGGGAGGGAGGACAGCCCCAGCATTTT. Protein product: CASSLPGEGGQPQHF.

This clonotype has ten or more counts. The V gene is TRBV2, the J gene TRBJ1-1, with unresolved D. CDR1 is SNHLY and CDR2 is FYNNEI in the germline V gene. This CDR3 has 15 residues. V was trimmed by 2 bases and J by 5 bases, leaving 15 bases between them. The CDR3 DNA sequence: TGTGCCAGCAGTGAATTGAGGGCGGGGAAAACTGAAGCTTTCTTT. Translation gives CASSELRAGKTEAFF.

This clonotype was observed many times. V is TRBV28 and J is TRBJ1-1; D may be TRBD1 (5 bases). CDR3 length equals 14 residues. Trimming cost V 3 bases and J 5 bases, with 13 bases left between them. CDR1 and CDR2 from the germline V gene are MDHEN and SYDVKM. The DNA of the CDR3 is TGTGCCAGCAGTTTCCCAGGGTCGAGAACTGAAGCTTTCTTT. Amino acid sequence: CASSFPGSRTEAFF.

This clonotype was seen repeatedly, ten times or more. V is TRBV29-1 and J is TRBJ1-2, with D perhaps TRBD1 (5 bases). The CDR3 is made up of 13 amino acids. Trimming took off 6 bases at V and 3 bases at J, with 14 bases between the two ends. Germline loops: CDR1 SQVTM, CDR2 ANQGSEA. This CDR3 is CSVRTHGDYGYTF. In nucleotides, the CDR3 is TGCAGCGTGAGGACACATGGGGACTATGGCTACACCTTC.

This clonotype was detected ten times or more. The V call is TRBV6-1, the J call TRBJ2-7; the D gene is possibly TRBD1 (6 bases). The CDR3 runs to 16 residues. The germline CDR1 and CDR2 sequences are MNHNS and SASEGT. Between the trimmed V and J ends, which lost 2 bases and 1 base, there was a span of 15 bases. CDR3 residues: CASSESWTAISYEQYF. In DNA form, the CDR3 reads TGTGCCAGCAGTGAATCCTGGACAGCAATATCCTACGAGCAGTACTTC.

This clonotype occurred many times. The J gene is TRBJ1-2, the V gene TRBV5-1; 10 bases fit TRBD1. The CDR3 loop spans 14 amino acids. Per germline, CDR1 SGHRS and CDR2 YFSETQ. With 1 base clipped from V and 7 bases from J, the junction kept 4 bases outside the gene matches. The CDR3 is CASSLWTGGAGYTF. CDR3 DNA sequence: TGCGCCAGCAGCTTGTGGACAGGGGGGGCTGGCTACACCTTC.

This clonotype has just a few counts. The chain couples TRBV11-2 to TRBJ2-3; the match to TRBD2 covers 8 bases. After removal of 4 bases from V and 3 bases from J, the junction contained 15 bases not matched to a gene. Germline CDR1 SGHAT, CDR2 FQNNGV. The CDR3 covers 18 residues. The CDR3 loop is CASSSHAPIGLATDTQYF. The CDR3 DNA reads as TGTGCCAGCAGCTCCCACGCCCCAATCGGACTAGCTACAGATACGCAGTATTTT.

In this sample, this clonotype turned up many times. The limits of the CDR3 on the DNA are not certain, so only TCRdb's listed CDR3 is given. The rearrangement uses TRBV28 and TRBJ1-5. The CDR3 is 14 residues long, counting both termini. Germline CDR1 and CDR2: MDHEN and SYDVKM. The CDR3 region is CASSTSGSSQPQHF.

The rearrangement links TRBV7-9 to TRBJ2-7; D unresolved. CDR1 and CDR2 (germline): SEHNR, FQNEAQ (reference sequence). The CDR3 is 14 residues long. The V and J ends lost 1 base and 3 bases respectively, with 10 bases between them. CDR3 bases: TGTGCCAGCAGCTTAGTGGTCAGTAACTACGAGCAGTACTTC. Translation: CASSLVVSNYEQYF. Variable domain in full (rest from reference TRBV7-9 and TRBJ2-7): DTGVSQNPRHKITKRGQNVTFRCDPISEHNRLYWYRQTLGQGPEFLTYFQNEAQLEKSRLLSDRFSAERPKGSFSTLEIQRTEQGDSAMYLCASSLVVSNYEQYFGPGTRLTVT.

This clonotype was picked up many times. The chain carries TRBV27 and TRBJ2-7, with D possibly matching TRBD1 (6 bases). The V gene lost 3 bases and the J gene lost 6 bases, with 18 bases spanning the gap. Germline V CDR1 and CDR2: MNHEY, SMNVEV (reference sequence). This CDR3 is 15 amino acids long. The CDR3 reads CASSLQAQGRGEQYF. CDR3 sequence (DNA): TGTGCCAGCAGTTTGCAGGCACAGGGAAGGGGCGAGCAGTACTTC.

This clonotype was recorded at least ten times. The V and J genes are TRBV6-2 or TRBV6-3 and TRBJ1-5; 7 positions agree with TRBD1. The germline CDR1 and CDR2 sequences are MNHEY and SVGEGT. J was trimmed by 4 bases and V by 5 bases; bases with no gene match: 11. The CDR3 runs 16 residues. In nucleotides, the CDR3 is TGTGCCAGCAGTGATCGACAGGGTATACGGAATCAGCCCCAGCATTTT. This sequence encodes CASSDRQGIRNQPQHF.

This clonotype was seen ten or more times. V is TRBV4-1 and J is TRBJ1-2; D gene unclear. V lost 2 bases, J lost 4 bases, and 14 bases lay in between. In germline, CDR1 is MGHRA, CDR2 YSYEKL. This CDR3 comprises 15 residues. The CDR3 sequence is CASSQTAATFYGYTF. Written as DNA, the CDR3 is TGCGCCAGCAGCCAAACCGCAGCGACATTCTATGGCTACACCTTC.

In its sample, this clonotype was seen a few times. The chain is built from TRBV24-1 and TRBJ1-2; D might be TRBD1 (5 bases). From germline, CDR1 is KGHDR and CDR2 SFDVKD. The CDR3 spans 12 residues. Trimming stripped 5 bases from V and 6 bases from J, with 9 bases between. The CDR3 reads CATSAQGDGYTF. CDR3 sequence (DNA): TGTGCCACCAGTGCGCAGGGCGATGGCTACACCTTC.

This clonotype was seen repeatedly, ten times or more. The chain links TRBV6-1 to TRBJ1-5, with a possible D match to TRBD1 (6 bases). Between the trimmed V and J ends, which lost 6 bases and 7 bases, there was a span of 16 bases. CDR1 and CDR2 (germline): MNHNS, SASEGT. The CDR3 runs 14 residues. The CDR3 loop is CASREAGAGQPQHF. The CDR3, as DNA: TGTGCCAGCAGGGAGGCGGGGGCAGGACAGCCCCAGCATTTT.

This clonotype came up many times. The chain is built from TRBV20-1 and TRBJ1-6; 7 bases fit TRBD1. The CDR3 length is 19 residues. V lost 0 bases and J lost 0; bases outside the gene matches: 11. CDR1 and CDR2 (germline): DFQATT, SNEGSKA (reference sequence). As DNA, the CDR3 is TGCAGTGCTAGAGATCATGAGAGGGGGCCTAGCTCCTATAATTCACCCCTCCACTTT. Translation: CSARDHERGPSSYNSPLHF.

This clonotype was detected ten times or more. The J gene is TRBJ2-7, the V gene TRBV30; 8 nucleotides line up with TRBD1. CDR3 length: 14 amino acids. Germline loops: CDR1 GTSNPN, CDR2 SVGIG (reference sequence). The J segment lost 5 bases and the V segment lost 4 bases, leaving 10 bases of the junction unmatched. The CDR3: CAWNQDRVMDEQYF. The CDR3 DNA sequence: TGTGCCTGGAATCAGGACAGGGTTATGGACGAGCAGTACTTC.

This clonotype came up many times. DNA of the CDR3: TGTGCCAGCAGGCCTGGACAGGGTGAGCAGTACTTC. Its translation is CASRPGQGEQYF. The genes are TRBV6-1 and TRBJ2-7, with 8 bases identical to TRBD1. J was trimmed by 7 bases and V by 6 bases; bases with no gene match: 5. The germline V gene encodes CDR1 MNHNS and CDR2 SASEGT. The CDR3 covers 12 residues.

This clonotype appeared a single time. The CDR3 ends on some other residue instead of the conserved phenylalanine or tryptophan, so this is likely a read error. V is TRBV25-1 and J is TRBJ2-7, with D perhaps matching TRBD2 (6 bases). V gave up 4 bases and J gave up 4 bases, with 8 bases separating them. The CDR3 spans 12 residues. Germline assignment: CDR1 MGHDK and CDR2 SYGVNS. This chain's CDR3 is CASSARGYEQYY. CDR3 bases: TGTGCCAGCAGTGCCCGGGGGTACGAGCAGTACTAC.

The genes are TRBV11-2 and TRBJ2-2, with 8 nucleotides matching TRBD2. Germline loops: CDR1 SGHAT, CDR2 FQNNGV. CDR3 length: 16 amino acids. Unmatched junction bases numbered 10, after V lost 3 bases and J lost 7 bases. The CDR3 DNA follows: TGTGCCAGCAGCTTCCTATCGGGGGGGCCAATCGGGGAGCTGTTTTTT. Protein product: CASSFLSGGPIGELFF.

This clonotype has a count of ten or more. The chain recombines TRBV6-2 or TRBV6-3 with TRBJ2-7; tentative D call: TRBD1 (6 bases). Germline CDR1 and CDR2: MNHEY and SVGEGT. The CDR3 extends over 15 amino acids. Between the trimmed V and J ends, which lost 6 bases and 6 bases, there was a span of 21 bases. The CDR3 DNA follows: TGTGCCAGCAGCCACCGGAAGGACAGTGGAGCCGAGCAGTACTTC. It is translated as CASSHRKDSGAEQYF.